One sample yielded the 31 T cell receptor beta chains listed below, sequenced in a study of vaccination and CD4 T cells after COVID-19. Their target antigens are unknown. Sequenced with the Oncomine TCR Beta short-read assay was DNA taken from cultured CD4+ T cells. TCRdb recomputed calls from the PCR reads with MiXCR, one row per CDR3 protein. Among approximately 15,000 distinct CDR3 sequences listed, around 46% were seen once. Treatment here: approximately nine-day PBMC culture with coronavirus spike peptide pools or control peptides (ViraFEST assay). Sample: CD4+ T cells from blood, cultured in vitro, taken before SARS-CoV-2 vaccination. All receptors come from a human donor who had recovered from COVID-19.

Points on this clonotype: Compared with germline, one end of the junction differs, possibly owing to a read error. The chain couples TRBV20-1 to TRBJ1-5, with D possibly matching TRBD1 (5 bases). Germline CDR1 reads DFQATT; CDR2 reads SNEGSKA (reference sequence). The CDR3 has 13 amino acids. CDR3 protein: CSARDKGLGPQHF. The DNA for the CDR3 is TGCAGTGCAAGAGATAAGGGACTAGGGCCCCAGCATTTT.

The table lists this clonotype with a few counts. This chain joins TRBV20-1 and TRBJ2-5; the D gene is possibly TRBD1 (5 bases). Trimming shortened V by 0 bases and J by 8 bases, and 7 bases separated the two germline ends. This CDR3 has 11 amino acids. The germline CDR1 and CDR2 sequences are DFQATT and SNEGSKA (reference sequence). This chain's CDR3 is CSAREGVTQYF. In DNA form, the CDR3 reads TGCAGTGCTAGAGAAGGGGTAACCCAGTACTTC.

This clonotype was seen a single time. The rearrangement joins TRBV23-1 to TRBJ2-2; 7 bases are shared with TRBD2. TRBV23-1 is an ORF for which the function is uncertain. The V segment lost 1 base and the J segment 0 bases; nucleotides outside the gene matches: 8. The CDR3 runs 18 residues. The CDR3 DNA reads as TGCGCCAGCAGTCAATTCTCCTACCGGGGGGCGAACACCGGGGAGCTGTTTTTT. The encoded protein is CASSQFSYRGANTGELFF.

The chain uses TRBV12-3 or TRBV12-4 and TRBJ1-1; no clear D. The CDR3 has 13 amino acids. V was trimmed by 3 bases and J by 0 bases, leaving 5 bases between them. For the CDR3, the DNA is TGTGCCAGCAGTTTTGAGATGAACACTGAAGCTTTCTTT. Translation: CASSFEMNTEAFF.

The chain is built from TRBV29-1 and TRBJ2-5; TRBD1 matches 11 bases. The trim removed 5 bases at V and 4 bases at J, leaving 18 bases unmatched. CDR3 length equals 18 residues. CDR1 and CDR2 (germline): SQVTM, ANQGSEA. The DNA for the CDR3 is TGCAGCGTTCCGGGAGGACAGGGGGCGTTTGGGTCTCCAGAGACCCAGTACTTC. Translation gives CSVPGGQGAFGSPETQYF.

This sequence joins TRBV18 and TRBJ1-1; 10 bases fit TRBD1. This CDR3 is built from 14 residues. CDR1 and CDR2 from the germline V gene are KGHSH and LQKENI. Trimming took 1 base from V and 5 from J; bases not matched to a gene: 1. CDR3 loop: CASSPRQGATEAFF. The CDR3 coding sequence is TGTGCCAGCTCACCACGACAGGGGGCAACTGAAGCTTTCTTT.

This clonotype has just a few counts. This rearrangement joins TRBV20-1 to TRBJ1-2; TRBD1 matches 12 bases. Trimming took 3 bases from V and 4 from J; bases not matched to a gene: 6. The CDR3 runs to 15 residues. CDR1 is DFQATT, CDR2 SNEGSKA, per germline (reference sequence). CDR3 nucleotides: TGCAGTGCTAGTGGGACAGGGGGCGGTGGCTATGGCTACACCTTC. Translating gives CSASGTGGGGYGYTF.

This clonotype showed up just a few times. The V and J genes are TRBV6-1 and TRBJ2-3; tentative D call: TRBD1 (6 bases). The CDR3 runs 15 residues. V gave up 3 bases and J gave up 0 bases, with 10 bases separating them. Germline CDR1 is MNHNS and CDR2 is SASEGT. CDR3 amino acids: CASSDRGQSTDTQYF. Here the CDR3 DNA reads TGTGCCAGCAGTGACAGGGGACAAAGCACAGATACGCAGTATTTT.

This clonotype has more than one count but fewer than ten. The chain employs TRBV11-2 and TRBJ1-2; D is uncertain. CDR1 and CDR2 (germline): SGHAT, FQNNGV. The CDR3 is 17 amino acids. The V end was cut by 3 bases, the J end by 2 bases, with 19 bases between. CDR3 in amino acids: CASSLGIPATRNYGYTF. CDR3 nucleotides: TGTGCCAGCAGCTTGGGGATTCCGGCAACAAGAAACTATGGCTACACCTTC.

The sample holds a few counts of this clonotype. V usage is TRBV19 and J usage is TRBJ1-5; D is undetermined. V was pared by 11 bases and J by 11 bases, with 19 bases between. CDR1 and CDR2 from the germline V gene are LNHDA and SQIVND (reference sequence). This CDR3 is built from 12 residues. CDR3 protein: CAAGGWRRTQHF. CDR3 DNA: TGTGCCGCGGGAGGTTGGCGGAGGACCCAGCATTTT. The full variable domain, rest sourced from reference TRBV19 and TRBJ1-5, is DGGITQSPKYLFRKEGQNVTLSCEQNLNHDAMYWYRQDPGQGLRLIYYSQIVNDFQKGDIAEGYSVSREKKESFPLTVTSAQKNPTAFYLCAAGGWRRTQHFGDGTRLSIL.

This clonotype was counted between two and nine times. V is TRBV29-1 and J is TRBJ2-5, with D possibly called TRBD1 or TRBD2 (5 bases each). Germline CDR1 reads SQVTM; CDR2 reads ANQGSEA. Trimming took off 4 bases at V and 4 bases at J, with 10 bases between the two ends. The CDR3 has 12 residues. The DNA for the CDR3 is TGCAGCGTTGGGGGCGGGTCAGAGACCCAGTACTTC. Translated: CSVGGGSETQYF.

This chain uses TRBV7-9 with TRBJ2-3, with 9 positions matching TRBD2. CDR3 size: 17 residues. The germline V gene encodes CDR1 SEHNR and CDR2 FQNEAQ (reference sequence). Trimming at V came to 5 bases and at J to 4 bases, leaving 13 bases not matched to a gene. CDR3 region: CASSAKTSGFGPDTQYF. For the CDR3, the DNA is TGTGCCAGCAGCGCAAAGACTAGCGGTTTCGGCCCAGATACGCAGTATTTT.

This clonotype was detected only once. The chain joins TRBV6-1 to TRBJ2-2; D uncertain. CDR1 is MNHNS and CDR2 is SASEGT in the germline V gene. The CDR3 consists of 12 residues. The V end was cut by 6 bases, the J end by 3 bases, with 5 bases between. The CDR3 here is CASRRDTGELFF. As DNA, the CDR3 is TGTGCCAGCAGAAGAGACACCGGGGAGCTGTTTTTT.

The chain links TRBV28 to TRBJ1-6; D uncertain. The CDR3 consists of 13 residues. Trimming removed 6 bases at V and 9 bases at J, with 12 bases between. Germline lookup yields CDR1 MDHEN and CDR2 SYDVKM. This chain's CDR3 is CASRPLKASPLHF. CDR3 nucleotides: TGTGCCAGCAGACCCCTTAAGGCTTCACCCCTCCACTTT.

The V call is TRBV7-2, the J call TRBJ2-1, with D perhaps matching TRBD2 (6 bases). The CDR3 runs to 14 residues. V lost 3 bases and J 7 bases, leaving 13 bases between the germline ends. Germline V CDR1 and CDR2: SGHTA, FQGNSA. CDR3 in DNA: TGTGCCAGCAGCTTCGGGACTCTGGGAAATGAGCAGTTCTTC. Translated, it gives CASSFGTLGNEQFF.

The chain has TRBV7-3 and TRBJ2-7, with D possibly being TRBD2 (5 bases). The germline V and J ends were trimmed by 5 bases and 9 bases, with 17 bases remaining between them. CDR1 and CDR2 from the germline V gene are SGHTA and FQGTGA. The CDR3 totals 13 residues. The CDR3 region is CASSADPGTRQYF. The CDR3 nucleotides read TGTGCCAGCAGCGCCGATCCCGGTACTAGGCAGTACTTC.

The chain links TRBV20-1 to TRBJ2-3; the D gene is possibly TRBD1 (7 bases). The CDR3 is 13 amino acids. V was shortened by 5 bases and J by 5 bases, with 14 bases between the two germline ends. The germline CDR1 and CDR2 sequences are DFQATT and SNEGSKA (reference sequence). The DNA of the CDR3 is TGCAGTGCTGCAGGGGGAGGTTTAGATACGCAGTATTTT. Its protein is CSAAGGGLDTQYF.

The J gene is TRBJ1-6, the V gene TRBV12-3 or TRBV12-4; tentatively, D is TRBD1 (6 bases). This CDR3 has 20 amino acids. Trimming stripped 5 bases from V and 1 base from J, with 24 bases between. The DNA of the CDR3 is TGTGCCAGCAGTCCCAGGGGCGGGTTTGGGCAAGGTTCCTATAATTCACCCCTCCACTTT. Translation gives CASSPRGGFGQGSYNSPLHF.

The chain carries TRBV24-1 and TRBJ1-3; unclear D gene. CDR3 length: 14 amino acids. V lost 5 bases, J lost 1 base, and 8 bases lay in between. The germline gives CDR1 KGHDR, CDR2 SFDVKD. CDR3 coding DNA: TGTGCCACCAGTGGTCCGACATCTGGAAACACCATATATTTT. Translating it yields CATSGPTSGNTIYF.

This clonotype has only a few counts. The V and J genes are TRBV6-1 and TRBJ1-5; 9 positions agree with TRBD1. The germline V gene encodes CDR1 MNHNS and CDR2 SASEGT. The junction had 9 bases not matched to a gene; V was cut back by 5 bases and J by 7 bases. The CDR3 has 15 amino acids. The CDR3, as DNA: TGTGCCAGCAGTCCCCAGACAGGGGGAGACCAGCCCCAGCATTTT. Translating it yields CASSPQTGGDQPQHF.

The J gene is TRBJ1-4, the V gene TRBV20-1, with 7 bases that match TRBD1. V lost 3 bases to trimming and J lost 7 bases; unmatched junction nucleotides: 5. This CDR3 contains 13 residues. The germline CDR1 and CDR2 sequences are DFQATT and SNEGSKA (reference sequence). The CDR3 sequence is CSASRTGGEKLFF. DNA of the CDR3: TGCAGTGCTAGTAGGACAGGAGGTGAAAAACTGTTTTTT.

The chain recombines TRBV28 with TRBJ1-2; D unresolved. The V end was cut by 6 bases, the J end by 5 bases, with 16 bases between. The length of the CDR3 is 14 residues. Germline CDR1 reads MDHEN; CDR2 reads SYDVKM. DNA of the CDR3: TGTGCCAGCAGCTCCGAAGGGTTGCTTTATGGCTACACCTTC. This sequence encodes CASSSEGLLYGYTF.

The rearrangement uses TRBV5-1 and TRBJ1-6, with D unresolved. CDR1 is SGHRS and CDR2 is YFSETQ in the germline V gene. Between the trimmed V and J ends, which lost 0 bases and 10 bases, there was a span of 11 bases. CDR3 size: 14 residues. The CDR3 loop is CASSLGGIGSPLHF. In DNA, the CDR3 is TGCGCCAGCAGCTTGGGAGGGATAGGCTCACCCCTCCACTTT.

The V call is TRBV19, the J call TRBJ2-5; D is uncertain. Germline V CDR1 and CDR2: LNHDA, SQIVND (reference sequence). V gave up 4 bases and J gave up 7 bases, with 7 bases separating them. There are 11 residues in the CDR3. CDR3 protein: CASSTPGTQYF. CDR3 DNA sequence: TGTGCCAGTAGTACCCCAGGGACCCAGTACTTC.

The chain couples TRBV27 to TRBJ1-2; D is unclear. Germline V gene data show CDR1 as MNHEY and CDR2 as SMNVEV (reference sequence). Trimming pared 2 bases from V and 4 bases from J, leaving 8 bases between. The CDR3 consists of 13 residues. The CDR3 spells CASSLGLLYGYTF. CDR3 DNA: TGTGCCAGCAGTTTAGGACTCCTCTATGGCTACACCTTC.

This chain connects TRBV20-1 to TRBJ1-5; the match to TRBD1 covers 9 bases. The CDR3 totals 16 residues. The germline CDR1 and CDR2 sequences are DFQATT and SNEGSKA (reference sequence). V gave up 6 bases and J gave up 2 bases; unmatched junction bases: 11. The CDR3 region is CSATVPGQGRNQPQHF. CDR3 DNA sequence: TGCAGTGCAACGGTTCCGGGACAGGGTCGCAATCAGCCCCAGCATTTT.

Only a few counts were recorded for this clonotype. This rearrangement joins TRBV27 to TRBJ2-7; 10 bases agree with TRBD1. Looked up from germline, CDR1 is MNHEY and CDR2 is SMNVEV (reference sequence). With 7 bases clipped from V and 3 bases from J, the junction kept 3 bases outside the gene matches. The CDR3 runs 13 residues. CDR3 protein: CASTGTGDYEQYF. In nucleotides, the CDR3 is TGTGCCAGCACCGGGACAGGGGACTACGAGCAGTACTTC.

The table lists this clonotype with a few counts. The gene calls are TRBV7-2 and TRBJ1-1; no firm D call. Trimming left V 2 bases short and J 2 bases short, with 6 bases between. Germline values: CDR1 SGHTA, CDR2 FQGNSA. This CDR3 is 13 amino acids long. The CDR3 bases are TGTGCCAGCAGCTTATACGGAAACACTGAAGCTTTCTTT. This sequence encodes CASSLYGNTEAFF.

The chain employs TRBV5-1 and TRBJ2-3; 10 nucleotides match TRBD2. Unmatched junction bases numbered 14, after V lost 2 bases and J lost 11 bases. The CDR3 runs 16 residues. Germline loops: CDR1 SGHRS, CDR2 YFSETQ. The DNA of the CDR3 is TGCGCCAGCAGCTTCTCGGGGAGCGGGGGGGCCGCGGAGCAGTATTTT. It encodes CASSFSGSGGAAEQYF.

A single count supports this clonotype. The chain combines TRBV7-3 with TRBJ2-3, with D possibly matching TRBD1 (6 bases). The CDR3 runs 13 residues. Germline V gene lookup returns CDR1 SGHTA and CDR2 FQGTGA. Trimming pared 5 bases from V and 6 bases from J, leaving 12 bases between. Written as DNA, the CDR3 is TGTGCCAGCAGCCCCACAGGGTACGATACGCAGTATTTT. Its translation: CASSPTGYDTQYF.

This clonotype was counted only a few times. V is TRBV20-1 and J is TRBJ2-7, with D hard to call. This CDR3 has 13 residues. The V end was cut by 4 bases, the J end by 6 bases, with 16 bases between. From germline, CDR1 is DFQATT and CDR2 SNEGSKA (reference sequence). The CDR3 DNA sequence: TGCAGTGCTAAACACTCGACTGTTATCGAGCAGTACTTC. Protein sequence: CSAKHSTVIEQYF.